These 17 T cell receptor beta chains were all obtained from the same sample, sequenced in a study of blood T cell repertoires in COVID-19. Sequencing was performed with immunoSEQ multiplex PCR; in TCRdb, only in-frame clones are kept and a portion is missing. The table includes fewer than 100,000 clones, around nine tenths detected once. The source material was peripheral blood. These receptors all come from a human donor in a cohort sampled during active COVID-19.

This rearrangement joins TRBV4-2 to TRBJ1-3, with a weak D call TRBD1 (5 bases). Germline V gene data show CDR1 as LGHNA and CDR2 as YNFKEQ. Deletions cut 0 bases from V and 1 base from J, with 10 bases between. The CDR3 spans 16 residues. The chain's CDR3 is CASSQDPPGSGNTIYF. DNA for the CDR3: TGTGCCAGCAGCCAAGACCCCCCAGGGTCTGGAAACACCATATATTTT.

The CDR3 DNA sequence: TGTGCTAGTGGTTCCGACCGGACTAGCGGATTTTACAATGAGCAGTTCTTC. Protein: CASGSDRTSGFYNEQFF. This chain uses TRBV12-5 with TRBJ2-1; 10 positions match TRBD2. The CDR3 spans 17 residues. The V gene's germline CDR1 is LGHNT and CDR2 FRNRAP. The V gene end was trimmed by 4 bases and the J gene end by 4 bases; junction bases not matched to a gene: 10.

J is TRBJ2-1 and V is TRBV7-9, with D tentatively TRBD1 (6 bases). Per the germline V gene, CDR1 is SEHNR and CDR2 is FQNEAQ (reference sequence). The CDR3 is made up of 17 amino acids. The V and J ends lost 0 bases and 0 bases respectively, with 12 bases between them. The CDR3 spells CASSLARGHSSYNEQFF. Written as DNA, the CDR3 is TGTGCCAGCAGCTTAGCCCGGGGACACAGCTCCTACAATGAGCAGTTCTTC. Full variable domain (remainder filled in from reference TRBV7-9 and TRBJ2-1): DTGVSQNPRHKITKRGQNVTFRCDPISEHNRLYWYRQTLGQGPEFLTYFQNEAQLEKSRLLSDRFSAERPKGSFSTLEIQRTEQGDSAMYLCASSLARGHSSYNEQFFGPGTRLTVL.

The J gene is TRBJ1-2, the V gene TRBV30; 10 positions agree with TRBD1. V lost 5 bases, J lost 8 bases, and 8 bases stayed unmatched. The germline CDR1 and CDR2 sequences are GTSNPN and SVGIG (reference sequence). This CDR3 region has 13 residues. CDR3 coding DNA: TGTGCCTGGGGACGCGGGACAGGGGAGGGCTACACCTTC. Translation gives CAWGRGTGEGYTF.

The V gene is TRBV4-3, the J gene TRBJ2-1, with a weak D call TRBD2 (6 bases). Per the germline V gene, CDR1 is LGHNA and CDR2 is YSLEER. The CDR3 spans 18 residues. V was cut by 0 bases and J by 10 bases, with 25 bases left in between. This chain's CDR3 is CASSQEFYRGAATQEQFF. CDR3 bases: TGCGCCAGCAGCCAAGAGTTTTATCGCGGGGCTGCAACGCAGGAGCAGTTCTTC.

The chain combines TRBV28 with TRBJ2-2; a weak D match, TRBD2 (5 bases). The CDR3 sequence is 15 residues long. V was cut by 3 bases and J by 1 base, with 9 bases left in between. Looked up from germline, CDR1 is MDHEN and CDR2 is SYDVKM. As DNA, the CDR3 is TGTGCCAGCAGTTTGTTCGGGATGAACACCGGGGAGCTGTTTTTT. Residues: CASSLFGMNTGELFF.

This clone was recorded a few times. The rearrangement joins TRBV7-9 to TRBJ1-6; 8 bases are shared with TRBD1. CDR1 is SEHNR, CDR2 FQNEAQ, per germline (reference sequence). V trimming: 7 bases; J trimming: 4 bases; junction bases outside the gene matches: 9. The CDR3 length is 16 residues. CDR3 amino acids: CASTTDRGTYNSPLHF. For the CDR3, the DNA is TGTGCCAGCACCACAGACAGGGGCACATATAATTCACCCCTCCACTTT.

The rearrangement joins TRBV5-1 to TRBJ2-5; 12 bases align to TRBD2. This CDR3 is 16 amino acids long. Germline assignment: CDR1 SGHRS and CDR2 YFSETQ. After removal of 0 bases from V and 5 bases from J, the junction contained 5 bases not matched to a gene. The CDR3 DNA reads TGCGCCAGCAGCTTGGCCCTAGCGGGAGGGCGCGAGACCCAGTACTTC. Protein product: CASSLALAGGRETQYF.

The chain links TRBV6-2 or TRBV6-3 to TRBJ2-7, with 12 bases fitting TRBD2. The CDR3 has 15 residues. Looked up from germline, CDR1 is MNHEY and CDR2 is SVGEGT. Losses at the gene ends were 6 bases for V and 1 base for J; bases not matched to a gene: 4. The CDR3 DNA is TGTGCCAGCAGCCAGGGACTAGCGGGTTCCTACGAGCAGTACTTC. Translation gives CASSQGLAGSYEQYF.

V is TRBV16 and J is TRBJ1-5, with D possibly matching TRBD1 (6 bases). The CDR3 length is 17 residues. The germline gives CDR1 KGHSY, CDR2 FQNENV. V lost 4 bases and J 0 bases, leaving 16 bases between the germline ends. The CDR3 spells CASSPNRERYSNQPQHF. Written as DNA, the CDR3 is TGTGCCAGCAGCCCTAACAGGGAAAGATATAGCAATCAGCCCCAGCATTTT.

The rearrangement links TRBV7-2 to TRBJ2-7; 9 bases line up with TRBD2. The CDR3 extends over 16 amino acids. Germline assignment: CDR1 SGHTA and CDR2 FQGNSA. With 0 bases clipped from V and 1 base from J, the junction kept 4 bases outside the gene matches. The CDR3 is CASSLAFSGSSYEQYF. The CDR3 nucleotides read TGTGCCAGCAGCTTAGCGTTTAGCGGGAGTTCCTACGAGCAGTACTTC.

CDR3 bases: TGCGCCAGCAGCCGTTGGACAGGCGCAAACACTGAAGCTTTCTTT. Translating gives CASSRWTGANTEAFF. The J gene is TRBJ1-1, the V gene TRBV5-1, with TRBD1 matching 7 bases. There are 15 residues in the CDR3. Germline lookup yields CDR1 SGHRS and CDR2 YFSETQ. V lost 4 bases to trimming and J lost 2 bases; unmatched junction nucleotides: 8.

This clone was recorded once. The J gene is TRBJ2-1, the V gene TRBV27, with D possibly being TRBD2 (7 bases). V was cut by 4 bases and J by 8 bases, with 24 bases left in between. The CDR3 covers 17 residues. CDR1 and CDR2 from the germline V gene are MNHEY and SMNVEV (reference sequence). CDR3: CASSSPGGGSPLDEQFF. The DNA for the CDR3 is TGTGCCAGCAGTTCCCCGGGGGGCGGGAGCCCGTTGGATGAGCAGTTCTTC.

The chain recombines TRBV13 with TRBJ2-5; D ambiguous. This CDR3 has 12 residues. V lost 2 bases, J lost 3 bases, and 4 bases lay in between. Per the germline V gene, CDR1 is PRHDT and CDR2 is FYEKMQ (reference sequence). The CDR3 DNA is TGTGCCAGCAGCTTACTCGAAGAGACCCAGTACTTC. It codes for CASSLLEETQYF.

This clone was picked up a small number of times. V and J are TRBV6-5 and TRBJ1-2; perhaps TRBD1 as D (5 bases). CDR1 MNHEY and CDR2 SVGAGI come from the germline V gene. The CDR3 contains 15 residues. With 5 bases removed from V and 1 base from J, the gap between germline ends came to 14 bases. The CDR3 region is CASSQTGVNNYGYTF. The CDR3 DNA follows: TGTGCCAGCAGTCAAACAGGAGTCAATAACTATGGCTACACCTTC.

This chain joins TRBV5-6 and TRBJ1-1; no reliable D call. Trimming stripped 1 base from V and 0 bases from J, with 10 bases between. Germline values: CDR1 SGHDT, CDR2 YYEEEE. The CDR3 is 15 amino acids. The CDR3 region is CASSLQAAMNTEAFF. In DNA form, the CDR3 reads TGTGCCAGCAGCTTGCAGGCAGCAATGAACACTGAAGCTTTCTTT.

The chain combines TRBV2 with TRBJ2-7; 8 nucleotides agree with TRBD2. From germline, CDR1 is SNHLY and CDR2 FYNNEI. With 1 base clipped from V and 10 bases from J, the junction kept 3 bases outside the gene matches. This CDR3 spans 12 amino acids. As DNA, the CDR3 is TGTGCCAGCAGTGAAGGGTTAGCGGGACAGTACTTC. Protein product: CASSEGLAGQYF.